What follows is one TCR beta chain and its context. The junction differs from germline at one of its ends, possibly a read error. Sequenced by immunoSEQ multiplex PCR; TCRdb stores in-frame clones only, minus some. This sample has approximately 53,000 clones, with 80% to 90% found just once. The CDR3 has 14 amino acids. Germline V lookup: CDR1 SGDLS, CDR2 YYNGEE. The sample belongs to a study of blood T cell repertoires in COVID-19. The V gene is TRBV9, the J gene TRBJ2-7, with 9 bases matching TRBD2. This receptor was obtained from a human donor in a cohort sampled during active COVID-19. Sequenced material: peripheral blood. The CDR3 DNA reads TGTGCCAGCAGCGCCGGGACTAGCTTGCACGAGCAGTGCTTC. Residues: CASSAGTSLHEQCF.